This T cell receptor beta chain was captured in a study of lymphopenia after photon versus proton radiotherapy. The protocol was immunoSEQ multiplex PCR, while the TCRdb copy is restricted to in-frame clones and leaves out a portion. The sample yields more than 80,000 clones, 80% to 90% seen once. With 0 bases clipped from V and 7 bases from J, the junction kept 7 bases outside the gene matches. Germline V gene data show CDR1 as GTSNPN and CDR2 as SVGIG (reference sequence). This CDR3 is 14 amino acids long. Sample: peripheral blood, taken from a patient treated with proton-based radiotherapy. The gene calls are TRBV30 and TRBJ1-1, with 8 bases that match TRBD1. The sequence was obtained from a man aged 60-69 years with pancreatic cancer. Written as DNA, the CDR3 is TGTGCCTGGAGTGTACGACAGGGGTGGGGTGAAGCTTTCTTT. It encodes CAWSVRQGWGEAFF.